This TCR beta chain emerged from a study of T cell responses to AZD1222 COVID-19 vaccine. Study-level points and caveats: Donors were largely white British and mainly female; clonal diversity was possibly underestimated.

A remark on this clone: Its antigen is still unknown.

The CDR3 covers 13 residues. Germline lookup yields CDR1 SGHNT and CDR2 YYREEE (reference sequence). With 1 base removed from V and 5 bases from J, the gap between germline ends came to 7 bases. Sequencing was performed with immunoSEQ multiplex PCR; in TCRdb, only in-frame clones are kept and a portion is missing. The sample has 40,000 to 55,000 clones, about 90% seen once; the top ten hold 1% to 1.3%. Researchers grouped second doses given at about 4 or about 12 weeks into one pool. The specimen was peripheral blood, collected 28 days after the second AZD1222 dose. The source is an adult who received the AZD1222 COVID-19 vaccine. This chain joins TRBV5-4 and TRBJ2-1; D gene uncertain. The CDR3 region is CASSLFSDNEQFF. The DNA of the CDR3 is TGTGCCAGCAGCTTGTTTTCCGACAATGAGCAGTTCTTC.